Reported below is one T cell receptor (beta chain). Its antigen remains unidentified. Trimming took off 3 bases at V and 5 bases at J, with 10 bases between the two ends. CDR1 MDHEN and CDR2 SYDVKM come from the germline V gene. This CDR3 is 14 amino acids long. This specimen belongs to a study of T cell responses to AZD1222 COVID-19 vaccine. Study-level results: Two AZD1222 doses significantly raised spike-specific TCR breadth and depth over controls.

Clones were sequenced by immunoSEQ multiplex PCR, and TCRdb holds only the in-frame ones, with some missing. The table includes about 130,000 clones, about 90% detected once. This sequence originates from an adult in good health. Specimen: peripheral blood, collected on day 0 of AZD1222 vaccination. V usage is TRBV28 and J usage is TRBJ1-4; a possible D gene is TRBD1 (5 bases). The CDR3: CASSFFRANEKLFF. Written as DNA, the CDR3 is TGTGCCAGCAGTTTTTTCAGGGCGAATGAAAAACTGTTTTTT.